The 29 T cell receptor beta chains reported below all come from one sample, sequenced in a study of blood T cell repertoires in COVID-19. Clones were read by immunoSEQ multiplex PCR, and TCRdb kept only the in-frame ones, dropping some. Among approximately 120,000 clones listed, roughly 80% were seen once. What was sequenced was peripheral blood. The receptors originated from a man between 60 and 75 years old with acute or convalescent COVID-19.

The gene calls are TRBV4-2 and TRBJ2-1, with TRBD2 matching over 11 bases. Per germline, CDR1 LGHNA and CDR2 YNFKEQ. The V segment lost 0 bases and the J segment 2 bases; nucleotides outside the gene matches: 15. The CDR3 covers 21 residues. The CDR3 DNA reads as TGTGCCAGCAGCCAAGAATGGCTGGTTACTAGCGGGAGACTCCCCTACAATGAGCAGTTCTTC. This sequence encodes CASSQEWLVTSGRLPYNEQFF.

Only one count was recorded for this clone. The gene calls are TRBV4-1 and TRBJ2-1; the match to TRBD1 covers 7 bases. The CDR3 runs 14 residues. The V segment lost 6 bases and the J segment 3 bases; nucleotides outside the gene matches: 5. The germline V gene has CDR1 MGHRA and CDR2 YSYEKL. The CDR3 spells CASRTDRNYNEQFF. CDR3 DNA sequence: TGCGCCAGCAGGACGGACAGGAACTACAATGAGCAGTTCTTC.

The chain employs TRBV7-2 and TRBJ1-2; D is perhaps TRBD1 (5 bases). V was trimmed by 5 bases and J by 1 base, leaving 11 bases between them. The germline CDR1 and CDR2 sequences are SGHTA and FQGNSA. The CDR3 totals 14 residues. For the CDR3, the DNA is TGTGCCAGCAGCCGGGCAGGGTATAACTATGGCTACACCTTC. Translation: CASSRAGYNYGYTF.

The chain is built from TRBV27 and TRBJ2-2; D uncertain. The ends were cut back, 7 bases at V and 7 bases at J, with 16 bases in the middle. The CDR3 contains 14 residues. Germline-derived CDR1 and CDR2 are MNHEY and SMNVEV (reference sequence). CDR3 coding DNA: TGTGCCAGCACGCCCTTCTCTACGATCGGGGAGCTGTTTTTT. As protein: CASTPFSTIGELFF.

J is TRBJ1-2 and V is TRBV19; 8 bases align to TRBD1. With 5 bases clipped from V and 4 bases from J, the junction kept 6 bases outside the gene matches. The CDR3 spans 14 residues. Germline CDR1 reads LNHDA; CDR2 reads SQIVND (reference sequence). The CDR3 DNA follows: TGTGCCAGTAGTTTGGGACAGGATCGCTATGGCTACACCTTC. The encoded protein is CASSLGQDRYGYTF.

The V call is TRBV7-8, the J call TRBJ1-5, with D possibly being TRBD1 (5 bases). Trimming left V 1 base short and J 3 bases short, with 19 bases between. This CDR3 comprises 18 residues. Germline values: CDR1 SGHVS, CDR2 FQNEAQ. CDR3 amino acids: CASSLGGHLTGPNQPQHF. The DNA for the CDR3 is TGTGCCAGCAGCTTAGGGGGCCACTTAACGGGTCCCAATCAGCCCCAGCATTTT.

The V and J genes are TRBV19 and TRBJ1-4, with D maybe TRBD1 (5 bases). This CDR3 contains 15 residues. From germline, CDR1 is LNHDA and CDR2 SQIVND (reference sequence). Trimming stripped 3 bases from V and 10 bases from J, with 18 bases between. CDR3 sequence reads: CASSMKGTAGGKLFF. In DNA, the CDR3 is TGTGCCAGTAGTATGAAAGGAACAGCCGGGGGAAAACTGTTTTTT.

V gene TRBV4-1 combines with J gene TRBJ2-7, with a weak D call TRBD2 (6 bases). Germline CDR1 reads MGHRA; CDR2 reads YSYEKL. V was trimmed by 1 base and J by 6 bases, leaving 10 bases between them. CDR3 length: 13 residues. The CDR3 protein is CASSQVGGVEQYF. In DNA form, the CDR3 reads TGCGCCAGCAGCCAAGTTGGCGGGGTCGAGCAGTACTTC.

This clone was counted a few times. The chain is built from TRBV2 and TRBJ1-6, with D perhaps TRBD1 (5 bases). The V gene lost 0 bases and the J gene lost 7 bases, with 10 bases spanning the gap. This CDR3 is 15 amino acids long. CDR1 and CDR2 from the germline V gene are SNHLY and FYNNEI. The CDR3 protein is CASSEAQGGNSPLHF. As DNA, the CDR3 is TGTGCCAGCAGTGAAGCGCAGGGTGGCAATTCACCCCTCCACTTT.

This clone has a handful of counts. V gene TRBV10-2 combines with J gene TRBJ2-1; D is perhaps TRBD1 (5 bases). This CDR3 has 11 residues. The germline V gene has CDR1 WSHSY and CDR2 SAAADI. The V end lost 8 bases, the J end lost 4 bases, and 6 bases lay between the germline ends. CDR3 sequence: CASRQYNEQFF. Written as DNA, the CDR3 is TGCGCCAGCCGACAGTACAATGAGCAGTTCTTC.

The DNA for the CDR3 is TGTGCCAGCAGCTTAGGGACAGGGGGATACACTGAAGCTTTCTTT. Amino acid sequence: CASSLGTGGYTEAFF. The rearrangement joins TRBV5-5 to TRBJ1-1, with TRBD1 identical over 11 bases. The CDR3 extends over 15 amino acids. The J segment lost 3 bases and the V segment lost 2 bases, leaving 3 bases of the junction unmatched. CDR1 is SGHKS and CDR2 is YYEKEE in the germline V gene (reference sequence).

The rearrangement uses TRBV9 and TRBJ1-1; D might be TRBD1 (6 bases). The germline CDR1 and CDR2 sequences are SGDLS and YYNGEE. Trimming left V 0 bases short and J 5 bases short, with 11 bases between. This CDR3 is built from 14 residues. CDR3 nucleotide sequence: TGTGCCAGCAGCGTAGGTACAGGGCTAACTGAAGCTTTCTTT. It yields the protein CASSVGTGLTEAFF.

This rearrangement joins TRBV6-1 to TRBJ1-5; 7 positions match TRBD1. This CDR3 is 14 amino acids long. Trimming cost V 2 bases and J 6 bases; bases outside gene matches: 4. CDR1 is MNHNS, CDR2 SASEGT, per germline. The CDR3 protein is CASSERAGGQPQHF. CDR3 coding DNA: TGTGCCAGCAGTGAACGGGCAGGGGGTCAGCCCCAGCATTTT.

The sample holds a few counts of this clone. The genes are TRBV5-5 and TRBJ1-6; no clear D gene. The V gene's germline CDR1 is SGHKS and CDR2 YYEKEE (reference sequence). V was pared by 1 base and J by 7 bases, with 9 bases between. This CDR3 is 14 amino acids long. DNA for the CDR3: TGTGCCAGCAGCTTGATCCAGGTCAATTCACCCCTCCACTTT. This sequence encodes CASSLIQVNSPLHF.

This clone came up once. The chain uses TRBV10-3 and TRBJ1-2; the D is unclear. Trimming took 0 bases from V and 4 from J, leaving 9 bases between them. The CDR3 is 14 residues long. Germline CDR1 and CDR2: ENHRY and SYGVKD. CDR3 nucleotides: TGTGCCATCAGTGAGTCGTTCCAGTCCTATGGCTACACCTTC. Translating gives CAISESFQSYGYTF.

A few counts support this clone. The V gene is TRBV11-1, the J gene TRBJ2-7; a weak D match, TRBD1 (6 bases). This CDR3 is built from 16 residues. V dropped 3 bases and J dropped 0 bases, with 15 bases sitting between them. In germline, CDR1 is SGHAT, CDR2 FQDESV (reference sequence). The CDR3 is CASSFSGTLSSYEQYF. The CDR3 region has the DNA TGTGCCAGCAGCTTCTCCGGGACATTAAGCTCCTACGAGCAGTACTTC.

This clone came up a few times. The chain recombines TRBV2 with TRBJ1-5; D might be TRBD1 (5 bases). The CDR3 runs to 16 residues. Per germline, CDR1 SNHLY and CDR2 FYNNEI. V lost 5 bases to trimming and J lost 3 bases, with 17 bases between them. The DNA for the CDR3 is TGTGCCAGCAGTCCGAGACAGTTTTCGACCAATCAGCCCCAGCATTTT. Protein product: CASSPRQFSTNQPQHF.

The V and J genes are TRBV5-6 and TRBJ2-7; 11 bases agree with TRBD2. With V trimmed by 4 bases and J by 2 bases, 11 bases remained unmatched. Germline V gives CDR1 SGHDT, CDR2 YYEEEE. The CDR3 is made up of 17 amino acids. CDR3 DNA sequence: TGTGCCAGCAGCCCGGCGATAGCGGGAGGGCTCGCCTACGAGCAGTACTTC. It is translated as CASSPAIAGGLAYEQYF.

The genes are TRBV5-1 and TRBJ1-1; 10 bases are shared with TRBD1. With V trimmed by 4 bases and J by 6 bases, 6 bases remained unmatched. The length of the CDR3 is 14 residues. From germline, CDR1 is SGHRS and CDR2 YFSETQ. CDR3 DNA: TGCGCCAGCAGCCGCGGGACAGGGGTGCCTGAAGCTTTCTTT. Its translation is CASSRGTGVPEAFF. The full variable domain, rest sourced from reference TRBV5-1 and TRBJ1-1, is KAGVTQTPRYLIKTRGQQVTLSCSPISGHRSVSWYQQTPGQGLQFLFEYFSETQRNKGNFPGRFSGRQFSNSRSEMNVSTLELGDSALYLCASSRGTGVPEAFFGQGTRLTVV.

The J gene is TRBJ2-7, the V gene TRBV11-2, with D possibly TRBD1 on 6 matching bases. In germline, CDR1 is SGHAT, CDR2 FQNNGV. Trimming removed 5 bases from V and 2 bases from J, with 16 bases in between. CDR3 length equals 15 residues. The CDR3 region is CASSLSRGRAYEQYF. The CDR3 bases are TGTGCCAGCAGCCTGAGCAGGGGAAGAGCCTACGAGCAGTACTTC.

V gene TRBV5-8 combines with J gene TRBJ1-2; 10 nucleotides line up with TRBD1. The V gene's germline CDR1 is SGHTS and CDR2 YDEGEE. The V and J ends lost 4 bases and 0 bases, in that order; junction bases with no gene match: 6. The CDR3 sequence is 16 residues long. CDR3 sequence: CASSTAGQGANYGYTF. CDR3 nucleotides: TGTGCCAGCAGCACCGCCGGACAGGGGGCTAACTATGGCTACACCTTC.

The chain recombines TRBV5-1 with TRBJ2-4, with D tentatively TRBD1 (6 bases). With 4 bases removed from V and 2 bases from J, the gap between germline ends came to 16 bases. Germline V gives CDR1 SGHRS, CDR2 YFSETQ. The CDR3 covers 16 residues. CDR3 DNA: TGCGCCAGCAGCCTGGAGGCAGGGGACACCAAAAACATTCAGTACTTC. This encodes CASSLEAGDTKNIQYF.

The rearrangement uses TRBV30 and TRBJ1-4; D is undetermined. The V end was cut by 3 bases, the J end by 0 bases, with 11 bases between. Germline V gives CDR1 GTSNPN, CDR2 SVGIG (reference sequence). This CDR3 is built from 15 residues. CDR3 amino acids: CAWRLGSSTNEKLFF. The CDR3 DNA sequence: TGTGCCTGGAGATTGGGCAGCTCAACTAATGAAAAACTGTTTTTT.

This clone was seen once. V gene TRBV6-2 or TRBV6-3 combines with J gene TRBJ2-1; 8 positions agree with TRBD2. This CDR3 contains 17 residues. CDR1 is MNHEY, CDR2 SVGEGT, per germline. V trimming: 4 bases; J trimming: 6 bases; junction bases outside the gene matches: 14. The CDR3 here is CASSSDWGSGSSNEQFF. The CDR3, as DNA: TGTGCCAGCAGTTCCGATTGGGGGAGCGGGAGCTCCAATGAGCAGTTCTTC.

By frequency in the sample, this clone is medium-sized. This sequence joins TRBV7-9 and TRBJ1-2; the D is unclear. The V gene's germline CDR1 is SEHNR and CDR2 FQNEAQ (reference sequence). The CDR3 extends over 13 amino acids. Trimming pared 0 bases from V and 8 bases from J, leaving 10 bases between. Here the CDR3 reads CASSLAAPEGYTF. The DNA of the CDR3 is TGTGCCAGCAGCTTAGCTGCTCCCGAGGGCTACACCTTC.

This clone was detected once. V usage is TRBV5-1 and J usage is TRBJ2-2, with D maybe TRBD2 (5 bases). V lost 4 bases, J lost 4 bases, and 14 bases lay in between. Per the germline V gene, CDR1 is SGHRS and CDR2 is YFSETQ. The CDR3 contains 15 residues. The CDR3 loop is CASSSGVVATGELFF. DNA for the CDR3: TGCGCCAGCAGCAGCGGTGTTGTGGCCACCGGGGAGCTGTTTTTT.

This chain uses TRBV30 with TRBJ1-4; D unclear. V was cut by 6 bases and J by 5 bases, with 13 bases left in between. The CDR3 sequence is 13 residues long. Germline CDR1 is GTSNPN and CDR2 is SVGIG (reference sequence). CDR3: CACNKEQNEKLFF. The DNA of the CDR3 is TGTGCCTGCAACAAGGAGCAAAATGAAAAACTGTTTTTT.

There are a few counts of this clone. This rearrangement joins TRBV7-3 to TRBJ2-1; D is unclear. Germline CDR1 and CDR2: SGHTA and FQGTGA. The CDR3 sequence is 14 residues long. Deletions cut 0 bases from V and 3 bases from J, with 6 bases between. The CDR3 DNA is TGTGCCAGCAGCTTAACCCCAAACTACAATGAGCAGTTCTTC. The encoded protein is CASSLTPNYNEQFF. The variable domain in full, completed from reference TRBV7-3 and TRBJ2-1, reads GAGVSQTPSNKVTEKGKYVELRCDPISGHTALYWYRQSLGQGPEFLIYFQGTGAADDSGLPNDRFFAVRPEGSVSTLKIQRTERGDSAVYLCASSLTPNYNEQFFGPGTRLTVL.

In DNA, the CDR3 is TGTGCCAGCAGTTCACACGCACGAGAGACCCAGTACTTC. Its translation: CASSSHARETQYF. The V and J genes are TRBV27 and TRBJ2-5; D ambiguous. V was cut by 4 bases and J by 4 bases, with 10 bases left in between. This CDR3 has 13 amino acids. Looked up from germline, CDR1 is MNHEY and CDR2 is SMNVEV (reference sequence).